This record concerns one T cell receptor (beta chain) sequence. Use of 60 Vbeta and 13 Jbeta primers characterized the PCR. Sequenced by immunoSEQ multiplex PCR; TCRdb stores in-frame clones only, minus some. The repertoire holds roughly 190,000 clones, 80% to 90% seen once, with over 1% in the top ten. The germline gives CDR1 MNHEY, CDR2 SVGAGI. With V trimmed by 5 bases and J by 3 bases, 3 bases remained unmatched. The CDR3 totals 13 residues. The sample originates from a study of cytomegalovirus exposure and HLA in healthy donors. The gene calls are TRBV6-5 and TRBJ1-1, with TRBD1 identical over 7 bases. Sequencing input: PBMCs. The TCR originated in a man aged 30-40 years in good health and CMV-seronegative. The DNA of the CDR3 is TGTGCCAGCAGTCCTACAGGGGACACTGAAGCTTTCTTT. Translating it yields CASSPTGDTEAFF.